The 32 T cell receptor beta chains given below trace back to one sample, sequenced in a study of cytomegalovirus exposure and HLA in healthy donors. The PCR made use of 60 Vbeta and 13 Jbeta primers. TCRdb keeps only in-frame clones here, not all; method: immunoSEQ multiplex PCR. The data contain 200,000 to 300,000 clones, about 80% of them singletons. Sequencing used PBMCs. All receptors derive from a woman in her thirties or forties in good health and CMV-seropositive.

The chain joins TRBV9 to TRBJ1-2; maybe TRBD1 (6 bases). Trimming pared 3 bases from V and 4 bases from J, leaving 16 bases between. Germline V gives CDR1 SGDLS, CDR2 YYNGEE. The length of the CDR3 is 15 residues. The CDR3 loop reads CASSARGGRAYGYTF. The CDR3 nucleotides are TGTGCCAGCAGCGCGAGGGGGGGGCGGGCCTATGGCTACACCTTC.

This clone turned up a few times. This chain joins TRBV7-6 and TRBJ1-2; TRBD1 matches at 10 bases. With V trimmed by 5 bases and J by 7 bases, 10 bases remained unmatched. The CDR3 sequence is 15 residues long. Germline assignment: CDR1 SGHVS and CDR2 FNYEAQ. The CDR3 protein is CASSPSRDRGFGYTF. DNA for the CDR3: TGTGCCAGCAGCCCGAGCAGGGACAGGGGCTTTGGCTACACCTTC.

This clone has only a few counts. The chain employs TRBV5-1 and TRBJ1-2; a possible D gene is TRBD1 (6 bases). Trimming pared 0 bases from V and 13 bases from J, leaving 22 bases between. Germline CDR1 reads SGHRS; CDR2 reads YFSETQ. This CDR3 contains 15 residues. DNA of the CDR3: TGCGCCAGCAGCTTGGGTCATCCCACGGACAGCCTCGGCACCTTC. As protein: CASSLGHPTDSLGTF.

The chain employs TRBV29-1 and TRBJ2-4; the match to TRBD2 covers 7 bases. With V trimmed by 4 bases and J by 2 bases, 5 bases remained unmatched. The CDR3 runs to 14 residues. Per the germline V gene, CDR1 is SQVTM and CDR2 is ANQGSEA. The CDR3 spells CSVGVGGTKNIQYF. CDR3 in DNA: TGCAGCGTTGGGGTCGGGGGGACCAAAAACATTCAGTACTTC.

V is TRBV4-1 and J is TRBJ1-4; 7 bases fit TRBD1. The CDR3 contains 16 residues. CDR1 is MGHRA, CDR2 YSYEKL, per germline. Trimming took 1 base from V and 8 from J; bases not matched to a gene: 10. This chain's CDR3 is CASSQGLTGYNEKLFF. CDR3 in DNA: TGCGCCAGCAGCCAAGGCTTGACAGGGTATAACGAAAAACTGTTTTTT.

CDR3 nucleotides: TGTGCCAGCTCACCATTGAGAGACACCGGGGAGCTGTTTTTT. This translates into CASSPLRDTGELFF. J is TRBJ2-2 and V is TRBV18; D gene ambiguous. From germline, CDR1 is KGHSH and CDR2 LQKENI. CDR3 length equals 14 residues. The V end lost 2 bases, the J end lost 3 bases, and 7 bases lay between the germline ends.

The V call is TRBV20-1, the J call TRBJ2-7; D unresolved. Germline lookup yields CDR1 DFQATT and CDR2 SNEGSKA (reference sequence). The V gene lost 2 bases and the J gene lost 8 bases, with 10 bases spanning the gap. The CDR3 runs to 11 residues. The CDR3 DNA is TGCAGTGCTAGAACTGGGCCTAAGCAGTACTTC. Translated: CSARTGPKQYF.

This clone was found a few times. This sequence joins TRBV9 and TRBJ1-6, with TRBD1 identical over 8 bases. Per the germline V gene, CDR1 is SGDLS and CDR2 is YYNGEE. This CDR3 is built from 14 residues. V shed 0 bases and J 8 bases; nucleotides not matched to a gene: 1. CDR3 region: CASSVGDRYSPLHF. In DNA form, the CDR3 reads TGTGCCAGCAGCGTAGGGGACAGGTATTCACCCCTCCACTTT.

The chain employs TRBV28 and TRBJ1-2; D is ambiguous. The CDR3 is made up of 16 amino acids. Germline-derived CDR1 and CDR2 are MDHEN and SYDVKM. Trimming left V 3 bases short and J 0 bases short, with 14 bases between. The CDR3 bases are TGTGCCAGCAGTTTGGTACGGACTCAAGCTAACTATGGCTACACCTTC. This sequence encodes CASSLVRTQANYGYTF.

This chain uses TRBV5-4 with TRBJ2-2, with 10 bases matching TRBD1. CDR3 length: 15 amino acids. Germline CDR1 reads SGHNT; CDR2 reads YYREEE (reference sequence). J lost 5 bases, V lost 4 bases, and 5 bases had no gene match. CDR3 DNA: TGTGCCAGCAGCGTCCGGGACAGGGGAACCGGGGAGCTGTTTTTT. The encoded protein is CASSVRDRGTGELFF.

The rearrangement links TRBV27 to TRBJ2-7; 8 bases align to TRBD1. The CDR3 totals 14 residues. The V gene end was trimmed by 2 bases and the J gene end by 3 bases; junction bases not matched to a gene: 3. Germline CDR1 MNHEY, CDR2 SMNVEV (reference sequence). CDR3 bases: TGTGCCAGCAGTTTACAGGGGGCCCTCTACGAGCAGTACTTC. It translates to CASSLQGALYEQYF.

A note on this clone: Germline and junction disagree at one end, which may indicate a read error. V gene TRBV7-9 combines with J gene TRBJ2-7; D possibly corresponds to TRBD2 (6 bases). CDR3 length: 12 amino acids. Germline V gene sequence: CDR1 SEHNR, CDR2 FQNEAQ (reference sequence). Written as DNA, the CDR3 is TGTTCCAGCAGCTTAATTCGGGAGCGGCAGTACTTC. This sequence encodes CSSSLIRERQYF.

The rearrangement joins TRBV18 to TRBJ2-5; 8 bases are a match to TRBD2. The J segment lost 5 bases and the V segment lost 3 bases, leaving 8 bases of the junction unmatched. The CDR3 contains 15 residues. Germline V CDR1 and CDR2: KGHSH, LQKENI. The CDR3 region is CASSPTGTRDETQYF. The CDR3 nucleotides read TGTGCCAGCTCACCCACCGGGACTAGAGATGAGACCCAGTACTTC.

Concerning this clone itself: One junction end does not reproduce the germline sequence, and a read error may be involved. DNA for the CDR3: TGTTCCAGCAGCTTGAGCACCGGGGAGCTGTTTTTT. Amino acids: CSSSLSTGELFF. The rearrangement uses TRBV7-9 and TRBJ2-2, with D hard to call. There are 12 residues in the CDR3. Germline CDR1 SEHNR, CDR2 FQNEAQ (reference sequence).

The chain is built from TRBV9 and TRBJ2-7, with D perhaps TRBD1 (5 bases). The CDR3 has 15 amino acids. Trimming pared 3 bases from V and 2 bases from J, leaving 15 bases between. CDR1 is SGDLS and CDR2 is YYNGEE in the germline V gene. The CDR3 nucleotides are TGTGCCAGCAGCGCCATCACAGGATGGGCCTACGAGCAGTACTTC. Its protein is CASSAITGWAYEQYF.

This CDR3 is CASSDRGIAYNEQFF. The DNA for the CDR3 is TGTGCCAGCAGTGATCGGGGGATCGCCTACAATGAGCAGTTCTTC. The rearrangement links TRBV6-4 to TRBJ2-1; weak D call: TRBD2 (6 bases). CDR1 MRHNA and CDR2 SNTAGT come from the germline V gene. The CDR3 runs 15 residues. V lost 3 bases and J lost 2, with 11 bases in between.

V gene TRBV30 combines with J gene TRBJ2-3, with TRBD1 matching over 7 bases. Trimming cost V 2 bases and J 12 bases; bases outside gene matches: 8. From germline, CDR1 is GTSNPN and CDR2 SVGIG (reference sequence). This CDR3 comprises 12 residues. The CDR3 region has the DNA TGTGCCTGGAGTTTACAGGGGAGTTTTCAGTATTTT. Translating it yields CAWSLQGSFQYF.

The chain employs TRBV19 and TRBJ1-5, with D possibly being TRBD1 (6 bases). From germline, CDR1 is LNHDA and CDR2 SQIVND (reference sequence). The V and J ends lost 5 bases and 3 bases respectively, with 8 bases between them. The CDR3 consists of 13 residues. The CDR3 DNA sequence: TGTGCCAGTAGTTGGACAGACAATCAGCCCCAGCATTTT. It encodes CASSWTDNQPQHF.

V usage is TRBV6-5 and J usage is TRBJ2-2, with D tentatively TRBD1 (5 bases). The length of the CDR3 is 13 residues. V was clipped by 7 bases and J by 5 bases, with 11 bases between them. Germline V gene sequence: CDR1 MNHEY, CDR2 SVGAGI. DNA for the CDR3: TGTGCCAGCACCTACAGGCGTACCGGGGAGCTGTTTTTT. It specifies CASTYRRTGELFF.

The chain carries TRBV4-2 and TRBJ2-7; D is possibly TRBD2 (6 bases). V shed 3 bases and J shed 3 bases, with 9 bases lying between them. This CDR3 spans 13 amino acids. Germline CDR1 is LGHNA and CDR2 is YNFKEQ. CDR3 nucleotides: TGTGCCAGCAGCCATATCGGGGGCTACGAGCAGTACTTC. Its protein is CASSHIGGYEQYF.

The chain uses TRBV5-4 and TRBJ1-4, with D possibly matching TRBD1 (5 bases). The CDR3 runs to 14 residues. Looked up from germline, CDR1 is SGHNT and CDR2 is YYREEE (reference sequence). The V gene lost 4 bases and the J gene lost 4 bases, with 11 bases spanning the gap. CDR3: CASSRGDFNEKLFF. The CDR3 bases are TGTGCCAGCAGCCGAGGGGACTTTAATGAAAAACTGTTTTTT. Full variable domain (missing parts from reference TRBV5-4 and TRBJ1-4): ETGVTQSPTHLIKTRGQQVTLRCSSQSGHNTVSWYQQALGQGPQFIFQYYREEENGRGNFPPRFSGLQFPNYSSELNVNALELDDSALYLCASSRGDFNEKLFFGSGTQLSVL.

The V call is TRBV4-2, the J call TRBJ2-4; D ambiguous. The CDR3 has 17 residues. The V gene lost 0 bases and the J gene lost 2 bases, with 14 bases spanning the gap. CDR1 and CDR2 from the germline V gene are LGHNA and YNFKEQ. CDR3 DNA sequence: TGTGCCAGCAGCCAAGAAGGAGCCCCCTCACCCAAAAACATTCAGTACTTC. Amino acid sequence: CASSQEGAPSPKNIQYF.

This clone was detected only once. This chain joins TRBV5-4 and TRBJ2-7; possibly TRBD2 for D (5 bases). Germline V CDR1 and CDR2: SGHNT, YYREEE (reference sequence). CDR3 length equals 15 residues. V lost 4 bases, J lost 0 bases, and 14 bases lay in between. The DNA of the CDR3 is TGTGCCAGCAGCGCCGCTAGCTCCCTCTCCTACGAGCAGTACTTC. This translates into CASSAASSLSYEQYF.

This clone was observed once. The chain couples TRBV5-1 to TRBJ1-1; the D is unclear. This CDR3 spans 14 amino acids. The germline V gene has CDR1 SGHRS and CDR2 YFSETQ. Trimming pared 3 bases from V and 3 bases from J, leaving 12 bases between. CDR3 region: CASSWGEVDTEAFF. Written as DNA, the CDR3 is TGCGCCAGCAGCTGGGGAGAGGTGGACACTGAAGCTTTCTTT.

This clone was detected only once. This chain joins TRBV5-5 and TRBJ1-2; 7 nucleotides line up with TRBD1. The germline V gene has CDR1 SGHKS and CDR2 YYEKEE (reference sequence). Trimming took 5 bases from V and 4 from J; bases not matched to a gene: 14. The CDR3 sequence is 16 residues long. This CDR3 reads CASSQQGLRGSYGYTF. The CDR3 DNA is TGTGCCAGCAGTCAACAGGGGTTAAGGGGAAGCTATGGCTACACCTTC.

This chain links TRBV5-6 with TRBJ1-2; D may be TRBD1 (5 bases). This CDR3 has 12 residues. The V end lost 2 bases, the J end lost 8 bases, and 10 bases lay between the germline ends. Germline assignment: CDR1 SGHDT and CDR2 YYEEEE. The CDR3 DNA sequence: TGTGCCAGCAGCTTAGGGGACTTGGGCTACACCTTC. This codes for CASSLGDLGYTF.

V and J are TRBV7-9 and TRBJ1-4; 7 bases agree with TRBD1. CDR3 length: 19 amino acids. The V gene's germline CDR1 is SEHNR and CDR2 FQNEAQ (reference sequence). V shed 6 bases and J 0 bases; nucleotides not matched to a gene: 16. In nucleotides, the CDR3 is TGTGCCAGCAGGCCTAAGGGGACAGCTGGGGGTGCAACTAATGAAAAACTGTTTTTT. This sequence encodes CASRPKGTAGGATNEKLFF.

With regard to this clone: The sample has other DNA sequences that encode this CDR3 too. CDR3 amino acids: CASSPSGDYGYTF. Written as DNA, the CDR3 is TGTGCCAGCTCACCATCCGGGGACTATGGCTACACCTTC. V gene TRBV18 combines with J gene TRBJ1-2; no reliable D call. The CDR3 sequence is 13 residues long. Germline CDR1 reads KGHSH; CDR2 reads LQKENI. V lost 2 bases and J lost 3, with 7 bases in between.

This clone occurred a few times. This rearrangement joins TRBV12-5 to TRBJ2-5, with D perhaps matching TRBD1 (6 bases). This CDR3 comprises 16 residues. The V and J ends lost 7 bases and 2 bases respectively, with 20 bases between them. Germline lookup yields CDR1 LGHNT and CDR2 FRNRAP. CDR3 nucleotide sequence: TGTGCTAGTGAATATTCCCCAGACAGGACACAAGAGACCCAGTACTTC. Translation: CASEYSPDRTQETQYF.

This chain uses TRBV29-1 with TRBJ2-3; 7 bases are a match to TRBD2. Germline CDR1 SQVTM, CDR2 ANQGSEA. There are 14 residues in the CDR3. The CDR3 DNA reads as TGCAGTGCGCCGGGCGGGAGTGGCACAGATACGCAGTATTTT. It translates to CSAPGGSGTDTQYF.

The chain links TRBV4-1 to TRBJ1-5; D remains ambiguous. Germline assignment: CDR1 MGHRA and CDR2 YSYEKL. Trimming shortened V by 2 bases and J by 7 bases, and 9 bases separated the two germline ends. The CDR3 covers 13 residues. This chain's CDR3 is CASSQSGVQPQHF. CDR3 nucleotides: TGCGCCAGCAGCCAATCCGGGGTACAGCCCCAGCATTTT.

The table lists this clone with a few counts. CDR3 DNA sequence: TGTGCCAGCAGGGACAGACAAAACAATGAGCAGTTCTTC. Encoded protein: CASRDRQNNEQFF. V gene TRBV6-6 combines with J gene TRBJ2-1, with D perhaps matching TRBD1 (6 bases). Trimming took off 6 bases at V and 5 bases at J, with 11 bases between the two ends. The CDR3 sequence is 13 residues long. Germline V CDR1 and CDR2: MNHNY, SVGAGI (reference sequence).